The next 3 T cell receptor beta chains were all read from a single sample in a study of T cells in Graves' hyperthyroidism and ophthalmopathy. Amplification of TCR beta CDR3 regions was performed using RNA transcripts as template. The HTBI primer set was used in a first-round RT-PCR of the TCR CDR3. A single record per CDR3 protein comes from TCRdb applying MiXCR to the multiplex PCR reads. The table lists about 570,000 distinct CDR3 sequences, about 45% of them singletons, with roughly 19% in the top ten. What was sequenced was peripheral blood or thyroid tissue (not recorded which). Every receptor here comes from an adult woman with Graves' disease, either hyperthyroidism or ophthalmopathy (not recorded which).

This clonotype was detected only once. The J gene is TRBJ2-2, the V gene TRBV2; a weak D match, TRBD2 (6 bases). The length of the CDR3 is 15 residues. The V gene's germline CDR1 is SNHLY and CDR2 FYNNEI. V lost 2 bases to trimming and J lost 7 bases, with 14 bases between them. The CDR3, as DNA: TGTGCCAGCAGTGAACGGCCTTCGGGGGACGGGGAGCTGTTTTTT. Protein: CASSERPSGDGELFF.

As to this clonotype: No conserved phenylalanine or tryptophan is present at the end of the CDR3, so a read error is the likely explanation. The DNA is left out, because the CDR3 cannot be placed on it with certainty; the CDR3 is given as TCRdb lists it. CDR3 residues: CASSLLAG. This sequence joins TRBV7-2 and TRBJ2-7; TRBD2 is taken as the D call from the table, unchecked against the DNA. The CDR3 totals 8 residues, both ends included. Germline CDR1 and CDR2: SGHTA and FQGNSA.

CDR3 sequence reads: CSGLGSNQPQHF. The DNA of the CDR3 is TGCAGTGGCCTGGGGAGCAATCAGCCCCAGCATTTT. The V gene is TRBV20-1, the J gene TRBJ1-5; D gene unclear. CDR3 length equals 12 residues. Trimming pared 7 bases from V and 1 base from J, leaving 8 bases between. CDR1 is DFQATT and CDR2 is SNEGSKA in the germline V gene (reference sequence).